This paragraph reports one T cell receptor (beta chain). Its antigen is as yet unknown. The data are from a study of shared clonotypes between healthy human individuals. Study-wide points: Lower generation probabilities were found for non-shared clonotypes than for those shared by all four donors.

Some clones are missing from TCRdb's copy, which holds only in-frame ones; the method was immunoSEQ multiplex PCR. The sample holds 2,100,000 or so clones; under 97% are singletons and the top ten take approximately 0.13%. The sample comprised naive CD4+ T cells sorted from blood. This sample's subset: CD45RA+ positively selected. The TCR originated in a young man in good health.

CDR3 residues: CASRIDRVRTGELFF. The CDR3 coding sequence is TGTGCCAGCAGGATAGACAGGGTCCGCACCGGGGAGCTGTTTTTT. The V call is TRBV6-5, the J call TRBJ2-2; 7 bases align to TRBD1. The CDR3 is 15 amino acids. V shed 6 bases, J shed 4 bases, and the junction held 8 bases outside the gene matches. Germline lookup yields CDR1 MNHEY and CDR2 SVGAGI.